This is a list of T cell receptor beta chains from one sample in a study of blood T cell repertoires in COVID-19. Method: immunoSEQ multiplex PCR; TCRdb's copy keeps in-frame clones and lacks some. The sample consists of 300,000 to 400,000 clones, 88% of them appearing once. Sequencing input: PBMCs or T cells enriched from blood (not recorded which). These TCRs come from a woman in her thirties with acute COVID-19. The CDR3 runs from the conserved cysteine through the conserved F or W. Fields, in order: clone size, V gene, J gene, D gene, CDR3 DNA, CDR3 protein. D genes are given only for firm matches. The size field is filled for only some rows; it gives once, few, many or a size class.

>NA|TRBV5-6|TRBJ2-5|NA
TGTGCCAGCAGCTCGCGACTTGCCCAAGAGACCCAGTACTTC
CASSSRLAQETQYF
>NA|TRBV27|TRBJ2-7|NA
TGTGCCAGCAGTTTATCGACGTCGGGTAAAGAGCAGTACTTC
CASSLSTSGKEQYF
>NA|TRBV9|TRBJ1-1|NA
TGTGCCAGCAGCGCGAATCCAGGGGAGGGGATGAACACTGAAGCTTTCTTT
CASSANPGEGMNTEAFF
>NA|TRBV7-9|TRBJ2-7|TRBD1
TGTGCCAGCAGCTTAGCGACCGGGACAGGGGACCACGAGCAGTACTTC
CASSLATGTGDHEQYF
>NA|TRBV5-4|TRBJ2-2|TRBD1
TGTGCCAGCAGCTTGTTAGGGGGCAACACCGGGGAGCTGTTTTTT
CASSLLGGNTGELFF
>NA|TRBV5-1|TRBJ2-7|NA
TGCGCTCAGGGCCCCAGGGTGCACTTC
CAQGPRVHF
>NA|TRBV27|TRBJ2-3|NA
TGTGCCAGCAGTTTATCGCTGCAGGGTGTGGCAGATACGCAGTATTTT
CASSLSLQGVADTQYF
>NA|TRBV19|TRBJ2-3|TRBD2
TGTGCCAGTAGTACCAGCGGGGACGGAGATACGCAGTATTTT
CASSTSGDGDTQYF
>NA|TRBV27|TRBJ1-1|NA
TGTGCCAGCAGTTTTTGGGGCTGGGGGAGGGACACTGAAGCTTTCTTT
CASSFWGWGRDTEAFF
>NA|TRBV6-1|TRBJ1-2|TRBD1
TGTGCCAGCAGTGCATGGGGGACAGGGCCTTATGATGGCTACACCTTC
CASSAWGTGPYDGYTF
>NA|TRBV5-1|TRBJ1-1|TRBD1
TGCGCCAGCAGCTTTTCCAGGGGGCAGACTGAAGCTTTCTTT
CASSFSRGQTEAFF
>NA|TRBV14|TRBJ2-2|NA
TGTGCCAGCAGCCAAGATTATCACCCCCGGAGGGTTGGGACCGGGGAGCTGTTTTTT
CASSQDYHPRRVGTGELFF
>NA|TRBV19|TRBJ1-5|NA
TGTGCCAGTAGTATGCCGGACGGGAGTAGCCCCCAGCATTTT
CASSMPDGSSPQHF
>NA|TRBV19|TRBJ1-1|NA
TGTGCCAGTAGTACGGCCATAACTACCCCTGAAGCTTTCTTT
CASSTAITTPEAFF
>NA|TRBV6-5|TRBJ2-7|NA
TGTGCCAGCAGTTATGAAGGGTCAAGGGGCGAGCAGTACTTC
CASSYEGSRGEQYF
>once|TRBV3-1/TRBV3-2|TRBJ2-7|TRBD1
TGTGCCAGCAGCTCGGACAGGGAACACGAGCAGTACTTC
CASSSDREHEQYF
>NA|TRBV5-1|TRBJ2-7|NA
TGCGCCAGCAGAGATCCGGGACTGCGCTACGAGCAGTACTTC
CASRDPGLRYEQYF
>NA|TRBV24-1|TRBJ1-5|NA
TGTGCCACCAGTGATGTGACAGGTTCTCAGCCCCAGCATTTT
CATSDVTGSQPQHF
>NA|TRBV2|TRBJ1-1|NA
TGTGCCAGCAGTAAGGGTCAGCAGGGGAACACTGAAGCTTTCTTT
CASSKGQQGNTEAFF
>few|TRBV21-1|TRBJ1-6|NA
TGTGCCAGCAGCAAAACGGAAGGACAGGGGGGTAATGAGAATTCACCCCTCCACTTT
CASSKTEGQGGNENSPLHF
>once|TRBV9|TRBJ1-5|NA
TGTGCCAGCAGCGCGCAAGACGGAGATCAGCCCCAGCATTTT
CASSAQDGDQPQHF
>NA|TRBV5-1|TRBJ2-2|NA
TGCGCCAGCAGCCCCGGGCAGGGGGGCACCGGGGAGCTGTTTTTT
CASSPGQGGTGELFF
>NA|TRBV30|TRBJ2-7|TRBD2
TGTGCCTGGAGTGTCGGACTAGACTACGAGCAGTACTTC
CAWSVGLDYEQYF
>NA|TRBV27|TRBJ1-4|NA
TGTGCCAGCAGCCCGAGGGGGGGGCATGGTAATGAAAAACTGTTTTTT
CASSPRGGHGNEKLFF
>few|TRBV7-2|TRBJ1-1|NA
TGTGCCAGCAGCTTGAACCCAGGGAGGTTAATGAACACTGAAGCTTTCTTT
CASSLNPGRLMNTEAFF
>NA|TRBV6-5|TRBJ1-1|NA
TGTGCCAGCATCACAGGGTACACTGAAGCTTTCTTT
CASITGYTEAFF
>NA|TRBV7-2|TRBJ1-3|NA
TGTGCCAGCAGCCCGAACGAAGCGTCTGGAAACACCATATATTTT
CASSPNEASGNTIYF
>NA|TRBV18|TRBJ2-6|NA
TGTGCCAGCTCACCGATCCAGACGCCCGGGGGCTCTGGGGCCAACGTCCTGACTTTC
CASSPIQTPGGSGANVLTF
>NA|TRBV5-4|TRBJ1-3|NA
TGTGCCAGCAGCTTGGTGGCAGGGGAGGGAAACACCATATATTTT
CASSLVAGEGNTIYF